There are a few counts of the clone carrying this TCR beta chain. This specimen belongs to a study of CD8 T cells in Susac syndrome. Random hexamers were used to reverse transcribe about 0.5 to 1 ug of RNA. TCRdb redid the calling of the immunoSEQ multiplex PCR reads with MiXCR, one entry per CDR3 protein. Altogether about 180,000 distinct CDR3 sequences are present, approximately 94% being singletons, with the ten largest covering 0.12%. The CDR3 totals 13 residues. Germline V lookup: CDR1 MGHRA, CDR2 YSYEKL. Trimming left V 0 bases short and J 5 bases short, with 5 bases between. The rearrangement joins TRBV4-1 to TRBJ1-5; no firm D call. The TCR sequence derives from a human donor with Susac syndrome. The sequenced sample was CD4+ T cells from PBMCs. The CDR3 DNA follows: TGCGCCAGCAGCCAAGAGGAATATCAGCCCCAGCATTTT. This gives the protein CASSQEEYQPQHF.